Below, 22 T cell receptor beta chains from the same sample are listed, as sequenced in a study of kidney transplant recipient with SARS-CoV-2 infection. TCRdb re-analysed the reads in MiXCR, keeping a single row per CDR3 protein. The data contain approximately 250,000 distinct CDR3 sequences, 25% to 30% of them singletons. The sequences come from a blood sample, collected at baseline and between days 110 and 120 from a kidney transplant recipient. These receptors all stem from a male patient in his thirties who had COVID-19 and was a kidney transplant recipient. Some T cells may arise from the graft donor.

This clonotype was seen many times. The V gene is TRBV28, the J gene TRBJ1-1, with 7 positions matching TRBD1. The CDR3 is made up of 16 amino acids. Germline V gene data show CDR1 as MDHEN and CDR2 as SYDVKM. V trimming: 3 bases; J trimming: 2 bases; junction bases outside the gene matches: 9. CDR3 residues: CASSFSQGVANTEAFF. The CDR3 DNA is TGTGCCAGCAGTTTCTCCCAGGGGGTCGCCAACACTGAAGCTTTCTTT.

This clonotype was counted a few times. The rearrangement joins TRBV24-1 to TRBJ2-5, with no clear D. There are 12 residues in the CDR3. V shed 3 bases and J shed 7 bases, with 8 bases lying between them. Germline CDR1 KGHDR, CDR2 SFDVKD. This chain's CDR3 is CATSDPRGTQYF. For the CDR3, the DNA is TGTGCCACCAGTGATCCCCGTGGGACCCAGTACTTC.

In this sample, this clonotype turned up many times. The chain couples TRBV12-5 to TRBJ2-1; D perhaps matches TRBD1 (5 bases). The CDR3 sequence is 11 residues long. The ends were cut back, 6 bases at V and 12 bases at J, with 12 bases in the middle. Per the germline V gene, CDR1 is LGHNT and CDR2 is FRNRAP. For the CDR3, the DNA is TGTGCTAGTGGACGCAACAGGCTGCAGTTCTTC. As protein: CASGRNRLQFF.

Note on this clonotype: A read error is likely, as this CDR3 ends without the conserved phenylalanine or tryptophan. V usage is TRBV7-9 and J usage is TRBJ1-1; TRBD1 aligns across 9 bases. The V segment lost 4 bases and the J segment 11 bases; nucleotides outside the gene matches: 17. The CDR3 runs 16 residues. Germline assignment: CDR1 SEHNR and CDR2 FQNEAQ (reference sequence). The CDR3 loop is CASSWTRTGVLREAFL. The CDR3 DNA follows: TGTGCCAGCAGCTGGACGAGGACAGGGGTGTTACGTGAGGCTTTCCTT.

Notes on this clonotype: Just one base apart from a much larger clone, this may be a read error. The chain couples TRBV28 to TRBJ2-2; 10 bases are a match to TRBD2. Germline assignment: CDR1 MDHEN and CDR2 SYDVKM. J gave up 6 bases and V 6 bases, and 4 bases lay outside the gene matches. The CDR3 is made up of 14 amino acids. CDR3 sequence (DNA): TGTGCCAGCAGGGTTAGCGGGAGGCCCGGGGAGCTGTTTTTT. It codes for CASRVSGRPGELFF.

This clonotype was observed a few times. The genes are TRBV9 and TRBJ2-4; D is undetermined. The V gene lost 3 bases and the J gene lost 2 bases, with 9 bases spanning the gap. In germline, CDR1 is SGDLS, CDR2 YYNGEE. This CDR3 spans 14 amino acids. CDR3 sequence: CASSELDPKNIQYF. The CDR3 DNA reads TGTGCCAGCAGCGAGCTGGACCCCAAAAACATTCAGTACTTC.

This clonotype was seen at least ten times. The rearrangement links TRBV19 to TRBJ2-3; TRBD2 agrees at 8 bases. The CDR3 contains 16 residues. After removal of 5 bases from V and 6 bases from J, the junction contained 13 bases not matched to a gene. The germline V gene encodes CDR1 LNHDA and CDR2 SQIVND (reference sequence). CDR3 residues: CASSPMGGGRRDTQYF. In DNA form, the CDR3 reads TGTGCCAGTAGTCCCATGGGCGGGGGGCGAAGGGATACGCAGTATTTT.

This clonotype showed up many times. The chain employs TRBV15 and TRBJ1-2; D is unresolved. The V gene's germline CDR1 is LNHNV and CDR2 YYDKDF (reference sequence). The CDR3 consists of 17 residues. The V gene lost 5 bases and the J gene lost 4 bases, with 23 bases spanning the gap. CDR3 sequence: CATSQSARCGKTYGYTF. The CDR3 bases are TGTGCCACCAGCCAATCTGCAAGGTGTGGAAAGACCTATGGCTACACCTTC.

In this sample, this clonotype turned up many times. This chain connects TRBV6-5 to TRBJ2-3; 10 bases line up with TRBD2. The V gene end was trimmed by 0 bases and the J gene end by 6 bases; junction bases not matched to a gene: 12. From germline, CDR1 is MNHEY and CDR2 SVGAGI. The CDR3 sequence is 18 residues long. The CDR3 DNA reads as TGTGCCAGCAGTTACTCGAGTCCTAGCGGGGGAGTGTTGGATACGCAGTATTTT. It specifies CASSYSSPSGGVLDTQYF.

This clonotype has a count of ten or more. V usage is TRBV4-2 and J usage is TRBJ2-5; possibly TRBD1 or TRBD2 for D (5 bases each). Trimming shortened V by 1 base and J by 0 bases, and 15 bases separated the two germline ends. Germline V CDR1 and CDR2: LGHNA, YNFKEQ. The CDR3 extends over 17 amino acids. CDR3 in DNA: TGTGCCAGCAGCCAAGGCGGACACGGAGGTTACCAAGAGACCCAGTACTTC. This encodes CASSQGGHGGYQETQYF.

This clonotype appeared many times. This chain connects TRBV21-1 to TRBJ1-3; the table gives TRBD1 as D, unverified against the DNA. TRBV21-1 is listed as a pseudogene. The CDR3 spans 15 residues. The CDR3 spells CARKPGQGPGNTIYF. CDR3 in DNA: TGTGCCAGGAAACCGGGACAAGGTCCTGGAAACACCATATATTTT.

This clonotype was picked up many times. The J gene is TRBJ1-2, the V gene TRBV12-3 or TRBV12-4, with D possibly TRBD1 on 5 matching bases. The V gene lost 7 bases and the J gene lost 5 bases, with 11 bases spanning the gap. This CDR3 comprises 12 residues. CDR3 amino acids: CASTLQGYGYTF. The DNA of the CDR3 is TGTGCCAGCACCCTCCAGGGTTATGGCTACACCTTC.

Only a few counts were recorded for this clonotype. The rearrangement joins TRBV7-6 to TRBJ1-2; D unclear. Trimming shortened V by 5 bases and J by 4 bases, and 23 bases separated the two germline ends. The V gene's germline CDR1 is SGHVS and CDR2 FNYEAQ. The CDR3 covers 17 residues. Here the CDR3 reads CASSITLESRKTYGYTF. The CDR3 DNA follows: TGTGCCAGCAGCATTACGCTTGAATCTCGAAAGACCTATGGCTACACCTTC.

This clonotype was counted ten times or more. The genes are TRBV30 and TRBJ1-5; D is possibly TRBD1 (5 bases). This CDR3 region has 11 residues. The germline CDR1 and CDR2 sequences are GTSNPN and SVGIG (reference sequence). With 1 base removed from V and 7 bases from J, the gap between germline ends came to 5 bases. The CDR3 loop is CAWSEGQPQHF. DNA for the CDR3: TGTGCCTGGAGTGAGGGGCAGCCCCAGCATTTT. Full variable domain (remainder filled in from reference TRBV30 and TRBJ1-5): SQTIHQWPATLVQPVGSPLSLECTVEGTSNPNLYWYRQAAGRGLQLLFYSVGIGQISSEVPQNLSASRPQDRQFILSSKKLLLSDSGFYLCAWSEGQPQHFGDGTRLSIL.

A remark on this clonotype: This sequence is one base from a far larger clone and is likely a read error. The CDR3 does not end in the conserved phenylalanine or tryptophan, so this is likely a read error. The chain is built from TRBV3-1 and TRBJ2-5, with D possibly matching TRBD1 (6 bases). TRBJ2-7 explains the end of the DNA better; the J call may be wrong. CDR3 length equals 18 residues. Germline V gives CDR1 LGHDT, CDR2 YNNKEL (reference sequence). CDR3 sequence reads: CASSQDGPQTGVIYEQYL. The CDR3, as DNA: TGTGCCAGCAGCCAAGATGGGCCCCAGACAGGTGTAATATACGAGCAGTACCTC.

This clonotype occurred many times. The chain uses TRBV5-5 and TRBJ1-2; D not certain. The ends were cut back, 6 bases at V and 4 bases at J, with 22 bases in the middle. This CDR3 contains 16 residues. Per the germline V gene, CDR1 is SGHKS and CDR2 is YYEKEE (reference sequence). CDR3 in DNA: TGTGCCAGCAAATGGAGTGTCTCGCGAAAGACCTATGGCTACACCTTC. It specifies CASKWSVSRKTYGYTF.

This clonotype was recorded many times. The CDR3 DNA reads TGTGCCAGCAGCCTGGACAGGGAAGGGGAGACCCAGTACTTC. Its protein product is CASSLDREGETQYF. The V and J genes are TRBV5-4 and TRBJ2-5; TRBD1 matches 8 bases. The germline CDR1 and CDR2 sequences are SGHNT and YYREEE (reference sequence). The CDR3 has 14 residues. With V trimmed by 4 bases and J by 5 bases, 7 bases remained unmatched.

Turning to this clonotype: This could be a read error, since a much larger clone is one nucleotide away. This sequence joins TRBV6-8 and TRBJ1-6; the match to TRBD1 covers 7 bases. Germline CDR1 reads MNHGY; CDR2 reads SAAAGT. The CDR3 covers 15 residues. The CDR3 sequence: CTSSPQGGYRSPLHF. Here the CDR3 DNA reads TGTACCAGCAGTCCCCAGGGGGGGTATAGATCACCCCTCCACTTT.

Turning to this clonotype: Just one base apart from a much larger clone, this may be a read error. Here the CDR3 reads CAPSEAGGASTEAFF. In nucleotides, the CDR3 is TGTGCCCCCAGTGAAGCAGGGGGCGCGAGTACTGAAGCTTTCTTT. J is TRBJ1-1 and V is TRBV24-1; 8 bases fit TRBD1. The CDR3 runs to 15 residues. Germline V gene lookup returns CDR1 KGHDR and CDR2 SFDVKD.

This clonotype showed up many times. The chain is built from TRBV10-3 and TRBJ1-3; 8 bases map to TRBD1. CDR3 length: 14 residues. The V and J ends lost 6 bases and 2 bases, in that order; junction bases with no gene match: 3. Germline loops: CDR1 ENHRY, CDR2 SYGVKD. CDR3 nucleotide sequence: TGTGCCATCAGGTCAGGGGGCGCTGGAAACACCATATATTTT. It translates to CAIRSGGAGNTIYF.

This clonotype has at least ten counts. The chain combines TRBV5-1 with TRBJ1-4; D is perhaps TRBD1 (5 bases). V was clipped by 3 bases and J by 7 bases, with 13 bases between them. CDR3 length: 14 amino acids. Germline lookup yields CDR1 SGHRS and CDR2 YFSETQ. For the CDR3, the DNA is TGCGCCAGCAGCTCCGGGGGTGGCGGTGAAAAACTGTTTTTT. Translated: CASSSGGGGEKLFF.

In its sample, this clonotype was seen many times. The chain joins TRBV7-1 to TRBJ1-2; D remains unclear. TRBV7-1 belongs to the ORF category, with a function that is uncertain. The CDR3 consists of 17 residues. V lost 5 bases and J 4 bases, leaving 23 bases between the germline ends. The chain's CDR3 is CASSDQSHEGKTYGYTF. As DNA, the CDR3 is TGTGCCAGCAGCGATCAGTCTCACGAGGGAAAGACCTATGGCTACACCTTC.